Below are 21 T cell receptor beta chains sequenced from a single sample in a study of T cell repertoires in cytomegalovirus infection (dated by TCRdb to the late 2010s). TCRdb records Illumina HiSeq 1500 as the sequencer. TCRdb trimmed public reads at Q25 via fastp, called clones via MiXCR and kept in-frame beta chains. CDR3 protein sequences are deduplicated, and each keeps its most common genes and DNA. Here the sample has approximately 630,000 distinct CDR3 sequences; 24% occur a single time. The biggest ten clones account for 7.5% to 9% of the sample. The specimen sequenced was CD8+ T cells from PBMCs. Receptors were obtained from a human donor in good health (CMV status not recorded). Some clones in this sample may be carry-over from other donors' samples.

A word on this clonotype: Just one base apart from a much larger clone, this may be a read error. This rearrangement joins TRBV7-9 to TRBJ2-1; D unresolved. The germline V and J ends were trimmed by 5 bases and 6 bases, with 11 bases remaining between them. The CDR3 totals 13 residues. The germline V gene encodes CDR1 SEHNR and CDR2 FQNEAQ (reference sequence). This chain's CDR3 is CASSIFDSNEQFF. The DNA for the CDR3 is TGTGCCAGCAGCATATTTGACTCCAATGAGCAGTTCTTC. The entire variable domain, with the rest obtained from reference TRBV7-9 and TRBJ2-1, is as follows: DTGVSQNPRHKITKRGQNVTFRCDPISEHNRLYWYRQTLGQGPEFLTYFQNEAQLEKSRLLSDRFSAERPKGSFSTLEIQRTEQGDSAMYLCASSIFDSNEQFFGPGTRLTVL.

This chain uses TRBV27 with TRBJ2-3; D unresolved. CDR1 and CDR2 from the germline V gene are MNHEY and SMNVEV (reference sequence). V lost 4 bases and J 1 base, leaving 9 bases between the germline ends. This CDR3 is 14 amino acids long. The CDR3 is CASSSLGRTDTQYF. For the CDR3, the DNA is TGTGCCAGCAGTTCCTTGGGCCGCACAGATACGCAGTATTTT.

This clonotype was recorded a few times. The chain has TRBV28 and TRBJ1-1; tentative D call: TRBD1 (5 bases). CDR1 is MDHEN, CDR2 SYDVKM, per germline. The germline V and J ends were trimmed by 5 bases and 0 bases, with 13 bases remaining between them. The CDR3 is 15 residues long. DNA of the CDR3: TGTGCCAGCAGTCCAATGGGGGGGATGAACACTGAAGCTTTCTTT. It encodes CASSPMGGMNTEAFF.

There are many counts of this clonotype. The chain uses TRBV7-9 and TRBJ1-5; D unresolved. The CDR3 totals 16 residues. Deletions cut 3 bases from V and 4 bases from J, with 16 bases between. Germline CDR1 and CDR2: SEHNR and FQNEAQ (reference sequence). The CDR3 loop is CASSLSAGRVNQPQHF. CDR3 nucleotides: TGTGCCAGCAGCTTGTCGGCGGGAAGAGTGAATCAGCCCCAGCATTTT.

CDR3 amino acids: CASRGEQGARGDEAFF. CDR3 sequence (DNA): TGTGCCAGCAGGGGAGAGCAGGGGGCAAGGGGGGATGAAGCTTTCTTT. J is TRBJ1-1 and V is TRBV28, with 8 bases aligning to TRBD1. The CDR3 totals 16 residues. CDR1 is MDHEN and CDR2 is SYDVKM in the germline V gene. V shed 6 bases, J shed 7 bases, and the junction held 16 bases outside the gene matches.

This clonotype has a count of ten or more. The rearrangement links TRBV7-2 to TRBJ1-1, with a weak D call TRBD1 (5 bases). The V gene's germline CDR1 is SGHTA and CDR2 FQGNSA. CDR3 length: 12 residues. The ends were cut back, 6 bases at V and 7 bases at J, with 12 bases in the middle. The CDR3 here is CASRSGGSEAFF. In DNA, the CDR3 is TGTGCCAGCAGGTCCGGGGGGAGTGAAGCTTTCTTT.

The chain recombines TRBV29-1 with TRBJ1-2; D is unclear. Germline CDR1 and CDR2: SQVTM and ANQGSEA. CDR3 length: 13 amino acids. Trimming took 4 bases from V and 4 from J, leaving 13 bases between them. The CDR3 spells CSVGYGGGYGYTF. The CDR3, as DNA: TGCAGCGTTGGGTATGGCGGAGGCTATGGCTACACCTTC.

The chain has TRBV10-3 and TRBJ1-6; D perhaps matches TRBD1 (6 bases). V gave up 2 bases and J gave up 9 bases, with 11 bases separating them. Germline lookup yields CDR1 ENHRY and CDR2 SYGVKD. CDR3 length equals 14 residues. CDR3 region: CAISETGPPSPLHF. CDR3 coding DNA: TGTGCCATCAGTGAGACAGGGCCCCCTTCACCCCTCCACTTT.

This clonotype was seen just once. For the CDR3, the DNA is TGTGCCAGCAGCGATATTTTAGCCAAAAACATTCAGTACTTC. Translating it yields CASSDILAKNIQYF. The chain carries TRBV27 and TRBJ2-4; D is uncertain. CDR3 length: 14 amino acids. CDR1 is MNHEY, CDR2 SMNVEV, per germline (reference sequence). The V end was cut by 6 bases, the J end by 0 bases, with 9 bases between.

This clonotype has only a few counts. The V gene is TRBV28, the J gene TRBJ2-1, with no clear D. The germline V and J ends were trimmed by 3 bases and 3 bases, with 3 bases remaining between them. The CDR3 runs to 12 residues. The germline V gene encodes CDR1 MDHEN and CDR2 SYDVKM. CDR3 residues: CASSFYYNEQFF. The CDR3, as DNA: TGTGCCAGCAGTTTTTACTACAATGAGCAGTTCTTC.

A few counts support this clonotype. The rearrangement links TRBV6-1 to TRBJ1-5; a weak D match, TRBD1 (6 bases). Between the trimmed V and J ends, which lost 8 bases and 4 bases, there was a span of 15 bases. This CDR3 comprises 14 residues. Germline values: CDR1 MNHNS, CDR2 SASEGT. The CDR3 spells CASGIGTPNQPQHF. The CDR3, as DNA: TGTGCCAGCGGAATTGGGACACCTAATCAGCCCCAGCATTTT.

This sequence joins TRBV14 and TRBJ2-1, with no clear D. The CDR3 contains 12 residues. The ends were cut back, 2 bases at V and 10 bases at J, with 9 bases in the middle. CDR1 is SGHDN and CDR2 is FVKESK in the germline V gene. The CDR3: CASSQLSREQFF. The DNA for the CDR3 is TGTGCCAGCAGCCAACTATCTAGAGAGCAGTTCTTC.

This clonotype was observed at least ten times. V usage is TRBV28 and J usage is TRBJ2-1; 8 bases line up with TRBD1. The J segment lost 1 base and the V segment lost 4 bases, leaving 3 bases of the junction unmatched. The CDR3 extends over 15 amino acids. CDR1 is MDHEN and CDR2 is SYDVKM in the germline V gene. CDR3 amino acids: CASSSTGVSYNEQFF. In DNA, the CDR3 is TGTGCCAGCAGTTCGACAGGGGTGTCCTACAATGAGCAGTTCTTC. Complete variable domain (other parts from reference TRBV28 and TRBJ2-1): DVKVTQSSRYLVKRTGEKVFLECVQDMDHENMFWYRQDPGLGLRLIYFSYDVKMKEKGDIPEGYSVSREKKERFSLILESASTNQTSMYLCASSSTGVSYNEQFFGPGTRLTVL.

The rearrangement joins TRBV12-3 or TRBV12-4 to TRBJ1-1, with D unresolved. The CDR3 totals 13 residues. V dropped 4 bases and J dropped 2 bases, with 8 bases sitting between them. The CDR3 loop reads CASSSGDNTEAFF. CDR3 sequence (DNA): TGTGCCAGCAGTTCCGGCGACAACACTGAAGCTTTCTTT.

CDR3 loop: CSARRPDRSYNEQFF. CDR3 bases: TGCAGTGCTAGAAGGCCGGACCGCTCCTACAATGAGCAGTTCTTC. The chain carries TRBV20-1 and TRBJ2-1; D gene uncertain. Trimming left V 2 bases short and J 0 bases short, with 11 bases between. Germline CDR1 and CDR2: DFQATT and SNEGSKA (reference sequence). The CDR3 is made up of 15 amino acids.

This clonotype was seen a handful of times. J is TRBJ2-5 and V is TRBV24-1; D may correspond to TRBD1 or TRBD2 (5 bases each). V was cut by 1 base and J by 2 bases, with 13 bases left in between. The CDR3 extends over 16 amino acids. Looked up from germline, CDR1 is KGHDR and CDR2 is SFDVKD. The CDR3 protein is CATSDFVGDLQETQYF. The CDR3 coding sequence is TGTGCCACCAGTGATTTCGTCGGGGACCTACAAGAGACCCAGTACTTC.

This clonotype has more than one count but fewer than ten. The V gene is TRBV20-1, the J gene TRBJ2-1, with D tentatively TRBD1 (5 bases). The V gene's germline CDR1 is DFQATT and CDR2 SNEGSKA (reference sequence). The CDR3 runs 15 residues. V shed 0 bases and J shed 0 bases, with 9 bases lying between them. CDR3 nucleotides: TGCAGTGCTAGAGATTTCCAGGGCTCCTACAATGAGCAGTTCTTC. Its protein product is CSARDFQGSYNEQFF.

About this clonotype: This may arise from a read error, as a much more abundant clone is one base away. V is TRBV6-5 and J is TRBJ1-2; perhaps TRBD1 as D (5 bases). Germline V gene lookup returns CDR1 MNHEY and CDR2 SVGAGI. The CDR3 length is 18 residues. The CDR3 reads CVSSYAGGGEGLLLGYTF. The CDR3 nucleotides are TGTGTCAGCAGTTACGCGGGGGGGGGTGAGGGCCTTCTTCTGGGCTACACCTTC.

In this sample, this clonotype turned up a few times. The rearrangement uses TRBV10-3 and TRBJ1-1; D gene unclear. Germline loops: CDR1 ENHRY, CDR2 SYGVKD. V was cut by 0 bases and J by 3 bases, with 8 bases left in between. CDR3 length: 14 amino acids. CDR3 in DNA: TGTGCCATCAGTGAGTCGCGAAAGGACACTGAAGCTTTCTTT. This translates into CAISESRKDTEAFF.

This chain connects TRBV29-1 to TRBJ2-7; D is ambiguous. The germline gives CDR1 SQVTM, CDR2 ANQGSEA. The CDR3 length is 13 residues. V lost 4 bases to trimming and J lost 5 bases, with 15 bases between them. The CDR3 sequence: CSVVGPHSDEQYV. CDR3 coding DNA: TGCAGCGTTGTTGGCCCACACTCGGACGAGCAGTACGTC.

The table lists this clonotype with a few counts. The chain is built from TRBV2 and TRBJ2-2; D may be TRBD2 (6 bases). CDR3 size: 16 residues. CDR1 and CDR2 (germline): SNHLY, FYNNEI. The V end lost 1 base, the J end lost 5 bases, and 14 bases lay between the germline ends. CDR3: CASSEGVGGRTGELFF. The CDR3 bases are TGTGCCAGCAGTGAAGGAGTGGGAGGTCGTACCGGGGAGCTGTTTTTT.